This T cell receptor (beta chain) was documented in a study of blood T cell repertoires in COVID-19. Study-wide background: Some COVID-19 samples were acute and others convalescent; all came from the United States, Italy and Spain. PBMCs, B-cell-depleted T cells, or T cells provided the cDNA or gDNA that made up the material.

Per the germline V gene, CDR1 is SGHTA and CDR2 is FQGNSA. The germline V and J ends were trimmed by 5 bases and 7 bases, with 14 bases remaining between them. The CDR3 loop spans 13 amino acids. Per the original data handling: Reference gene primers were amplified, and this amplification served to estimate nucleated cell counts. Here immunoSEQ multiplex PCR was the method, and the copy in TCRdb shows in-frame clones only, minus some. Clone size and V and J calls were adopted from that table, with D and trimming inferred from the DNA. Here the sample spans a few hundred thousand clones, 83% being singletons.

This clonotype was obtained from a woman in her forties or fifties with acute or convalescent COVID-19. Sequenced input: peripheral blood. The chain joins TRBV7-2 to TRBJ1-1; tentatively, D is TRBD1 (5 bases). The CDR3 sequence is CASSPDRGGEAFF. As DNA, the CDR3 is TGTGCCAGCAGCCCAGACCGGGGGGGTGAAGCTTTCTTT.